This entry describes one T cell receptor (beta chain). The CDR3 loop spans 14 amino acids. Trimming stripped 3 bases from V and 3 bases from J, with 11 bases between. Germline V lookup: CDR1 LNHDA, CDR2 SQIVND (reference sequence). These data come from a study of T cells in Graves' hyperthyroidism and ophthalmopathy. Amplification of TCR beta CDR3 regions was performed using RNA transcripts as template. First-round RT-PCR with HTBI primers amplified the TCR CDR3 region. TCRdb reanalysed the multiplex PCR reads using MiXCR and keeps one entry per CDR3 protein. The data hold more than 300,000 distinct CDR3 sequences, with approximately 15% observed a single time.

This chain links TRBV19 with TRBJ1-1; D unresolved. The source material was blood. This TCR was sampled from a woman in her sixties with Graves' hyperthyroidism. CDR3 protein: CASSMGKGYTEAFF. The CDR3 DNA sequence: TGTGCCAGTAGTATGGGGAAGGGTTACACTGAAGCTTTCTTT.